The entry that follows covers one TCR beta chain sequence. Its antigen is unknown. Germline V gene data show CDR1 as GTSNPN and CDR2 as SVGIG (reference sequence). V was pared by 3 bases and J by 2 bases, with 5 bases between. The CDR3 consists of 11 residues. High-throughput TCR beta sequencing covered peripheral CD8+ and CD4+ T cells. FACS enriched CD8+ TEMRA cells, while bulk CD8+ and CD4+ were negatively isolated. This entry is derived from a study of CD8 T cells in Susac syndrome. cDNA came from approximately 0.5 to 1 ug RNA primed by random hexamers. The immunoSEQ assay covered 54 Vbeta and 13 Jbeta segments for CDR3. TCRdb re-called the immunoSEQ multiplex PCR reads through MiXCR, storing one row per CDR3 protein. The data contain 160,000 or so distinct CDR3 sequences, approximately 96% of them seen just once; the ten biggest clones take up more than 0.2%. Study results and caveats: The study conceded that relatively few individuals underwent its TCR sequencing and HLA analysis.

V gene TRBV30 combines with J gene TRBJ2-7; no definite D call. This receptor was taken from a human donor with multiple sclerosis. The sample consisted of CD8+ T cells from PBMCs. The DNA for the CDR3 is TGTGCCTGGAGATTAACCTACGAGCAGTACTTC. Protein product: CAWRLTYEQYF.